The TCR beta chain under discussion was sequenced for a study of T cells in Graves' hyperthyroidism and ophthalmopathy. Study context: The initial diagnosis was the point when peripheral blood was collected, ahead of any treatment.

Worth noting for this clonotype: What it recognizes is unknown.

The CDR3 is 16 amino acids. V lost 2 bases and J lost 6; bases outside the gene matches: 7. Looked up from germline, CDR1 is SGHKS and CDR2 is YYEKEE (reference sequence). Authors of the study amplified TCR beta CDR3 regions from RNA transcripts. First-round RT-PCR targeting the TCR CDR3 was performed with the HTBI primer set. MiXCR, applied by TCRdb to the multiplex PCR reads, yields one record per CDR3 protein. Seen here are around 620,000 distinct CDR3 sequences, about 17% observed once, and the top ten hold over 3.5%. Findings and caveats of the study: Blood also carried most thyroid clonotypes expanded above 0.001.

The chain combines TRBV5-5 with TRBJ1-4, with 10 bases that match TRBD1. The source of this sequence is a woman aged 30 to 39 with Graves' hyperthyroidism. Source material: blood. CDR3 residues: CASSFGQGGVDEKLFF. The DNA for the CDR3 is TGTGCCAGCAGCTTTGGACAGGGGGGAGTGGATGAAAAACTGTTTTTT.